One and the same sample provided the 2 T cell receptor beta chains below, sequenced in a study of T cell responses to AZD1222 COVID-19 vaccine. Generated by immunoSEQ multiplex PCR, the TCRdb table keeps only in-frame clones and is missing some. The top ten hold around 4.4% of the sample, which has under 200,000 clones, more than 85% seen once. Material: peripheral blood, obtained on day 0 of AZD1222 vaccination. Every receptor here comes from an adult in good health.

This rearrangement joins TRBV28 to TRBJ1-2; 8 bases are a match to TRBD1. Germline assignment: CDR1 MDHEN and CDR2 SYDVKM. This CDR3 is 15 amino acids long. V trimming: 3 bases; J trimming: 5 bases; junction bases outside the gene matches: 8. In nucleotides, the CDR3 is TGTGCCAGCAGTTTCATAATGAGACAGGGGTATGGCTACACCTTC. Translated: CASSFIMRQGYGYTF.

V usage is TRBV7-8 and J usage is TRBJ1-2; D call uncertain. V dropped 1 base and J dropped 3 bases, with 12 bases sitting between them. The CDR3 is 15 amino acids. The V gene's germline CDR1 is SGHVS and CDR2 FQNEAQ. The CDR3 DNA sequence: TGTGCCAGCAGCTTAGGGTCTGGGAACGACTATGGCTACACCTTC. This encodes CASSLGSGNDYGYTF.